Below, 19 T cell receptor beta chains from the same sample are listed, as sequenced in a study of response to subunit inactivated influenza vaccine. TCRdb recomputed calls from the RT-PCR reads with MiXCR, one row per CDR3 protein. Of more than 150,000 distinct CDR3 sequences detected, approximately 9.2% appear once; the ten largest clones hold 11%. Material: non-naive T cells sorted from PBMCs, obtained on the day of vaccination. The receptors shown here come from a man aged 50-60 years who received an inactivated influenza vaccine.

The chain uses TRBV5-1 and TRBJ1-4; D remains unclear. CDR1 SGHRS and CDR2 YFSETQ come from the germline V gene. Trimming cost V 4 bases and J 0 bases, with 13 bases left between them. The CDR3 sequence is 16 residues long. The DNA of the CDR3 is TGCGCCAGCAGCCCCCGACCGATTACAACTAATGAAAAACTGTTTTTT. Encoded protein: CASSPRPITTNEKLFF.

This clonotype was seen a handful of times. The chain uses TRBV20-1 and TRBJ2-1, with 7 bases that match TRBD2. The CDR3 is 14 amino acids. J lost 4 bases, V lost 6 bases, and 9 bases had no gene match. Germline CDR1 DFQATT, CDR2 SNEGSKA (reference sequence). CDR3 in amino acids: CSAHKLAEYNEQFF. For the CDR3, the DNA is TGCAGTGCACATAAGCTAGCGGAATACAATGAGCAGTTCTTC.

The V and J genes are TRBV27 and TRBJ2-3; 8 bases agree with TRBD2. Germline V CDR1 and CDR2: MNHEY, SMNVEV (reference sequence). The CDR3 runs 16 residues. V shed 4 bases and J 6 bases; nucleotides not matched to a gene: 12. Here the CDR3 reads CASSWDLAGGSDTQYF. The DNA of the CDR3 is TGTGCCAGCAGTTGGGATCTAGCGGGTGGGTCGGATACGCAGTATTTT.

This clonotype has a handful of counts. The V call is TRBV10-2, the J call TRBJ1-2, with D perhaps TRBD1 (6 bases). This CDR3 contains 15 residues. V was cut by 8 bases and J by 8 bases, with 24 bases left in between. The V gene's germline CDR1 is WSHSY and CDR2 SAAADI. CDR3 sequence reads: CASFEGETPLLGYTF. CDR3 nucleotide sequence: TGCGCCAGCTTCGAGGGGGAAACGCCCCTTTTGGGCTACACCTTC.

The chain combines TRBV27 with TRBJ1-6, with 9 nucleotides matching TRBD1. Germline CDR1 is MNHEY and CDR2 is SMNVEV (reference sequence). The J segment lost 7 bases and the V segment lost 4 bases, leaving 5 bases of the junction unmatched. CDR3 length equals 15 residues. CDR3 protein: CASSSPGTGNSPLHF. CDR3 bases: TGTGCCAGCAGTTCGCCCGGGACAGGGAATTCACCCCTCCACTTT.

The sample holds a few counts of this clonotype. This chain connects TRBV5-6 to TRBJ2-7; D perhaps matches TRBD1 (6 bases). CDR3 length: 11 amino acids. The germline gives CDR1 SGHDT, CDR2 YYEEEE. Trimming removed 4 bases from V and 6 bases from J, with 8 bases in between. CDR3 region: CASSKDSEQYF. CDR3 in DNA: TGTGCCAGCAGCAAGGACAGCGAGCAGTACTTC.

This clonotype was seen more than once but under ten times. The chain employs TRBV20-1 and TRBJ1-6, with 9 bases lining up with TRBD1. The CDR3 spans 15 residues. CDR1 DFQATT and CDR2 SNEGSKA come from the germline V gene (reference sequence). Unmatched junction bases numbered 7, after V lost 3 bases and J lost 7 bases. The CDR3 region has the DNA TGCAGTGCTAGTATAGGGACAGGGAGAAATTCACCCCTCCACTTT. Translated, it gives CSASIGTGRNSPLHF.

This clonotype came up once. The chain employs TRBV11-2 and TRBJ2-5; TRBD2 agrees at 8 bases. V trimming: 3 bases; J trimming: 0 bases; junction bases outside the gene matches: 3. CDR1 is SGHAT, CDR2 FQNNGV, per germline. The CDR3 spans 15 residues. The CDR3 DNA reads as TGTGCCAGCAGCTTCCTAGCGGGCCACCAAGAGACCCAGTACTTC. Its translation is CASSFLAGHQETQYF.

The V call is TRBV6-1, the J call TRBJ2-1; 14 nucleotides agree with TRBD2. Per germline, CDR1 MNHNS and CDR2 SASEGT. V lost 6 bases to trimming and J lost 6 bases; unmatched junction nucleotides: 4. The length of the CDR3 is 15 residues. Here the CDR3 DNA reads TGTGCCAGCAGCCGCGGGACTAGCGGGAGCAATGAGCAGTTCTTC. Residues: CASSRGTSGSNEQFF.

V usage is TRBV6-1 and J usage is TRBJ1-4; D may be TRBD1 (6 bases). The CDR3 runs 14 residues. The germline V gene encodes CDR1 MNHNS and CDR2 SASEGT. V was clipped by 6 bases and J by 11 bases, with 19 bases between them. The CDR3 loop is CASSQTGNTHKLFF. DNA of the CDR3: TGTGCCAGCAGCCAAACAGGGAACACCCATAAACTGTTTTTT.

This clonotype has only a few counts. This chain uses TRBV4-3 with TRBJ2-6, with D uncertain. With 1 base removed from V and 1 base from J, the gap between germline ends came to 2 bases. This CDR3 has 14 residues. Per germline, CDR1 LGHNA and CDR2 YSLEER. CDR3 sequence reads: CASSQASGANVLTF. Written as DNA, the CDR3 is TGCGCCAGCAGCCAAGCTTCTGGGGCCAACGTCCTGACTTTC.

This clonotype was observed a handful of times. The chain has TRBV13 and TRBJ2-7; D is uncertain. V was trimmed by 5 bases and J by 2 bases, leaving 13 bases between them. The CDR3 is made up of 14 amino acids. Germline V CDR1 and CDR2: PRHDT, FYEKMQ (reference sequence). CDR3: CASSLIHKAYEQYF. The CDR3 region has the DNA TGTGCCAGCAGCCTAATACATAAGGCCTACGAGCAGTACTTC.

The J gene is TRBJ2-4, the V gene TRBV6-5; 10 nucleotides match TRBD2. Unmatched junction bases numbered 5, after V lost 0 bases and J lost 0 bases. Germline loops: CDR1 MNHEY, CDR2 SVGAGI. This CDR3 is 18 amino acids long. The CDR3 nucleotides read TGTGCCAGCAGTTACTCGGCTAGCGGGGGACTAGCCAAAAACATTCAGTACTTC. It is translated as CASSYSASGGLAKNIQYF.

This sequence joins TRBV29-1 and TRBJ2-5, with D possibly matching TRBD2 (6 bases). V gave up 2 bases and J gave up 5 bases, with 12 bases separating them. This CDR3 is built from 13 residues. Germline values: CDR1 SQVTM, CDR2 ANQGSEA. The CDR3 bases are TGCAGCGTTGAATTCGGGAGCCTCGAGACCCAGTACTTC. The encoded protein is CSVEFGSLETQYF.

The chain has TRBV11-1 and TRBJ2-5, with no clear D. This CDR3 contains 16 residues. Trimming removed 3 bases at V and 0 bases at J, with 14 bases between. Germline V CDR1 and CDR2: SGHAT, FQDESV (reference sequence). The CDR3 coding sequence is TGTGCCAGCAGCTTTCGGGTCATTAAGTACCAAGAGACCCAGTACTTC. Its protein product is CASSFRVIKYQETQYF.

This clonotype was picked up many times. This chain joins TRBV20-1 and TRBJ1-2; possibly TRBD1 for D (6 bases). The germline CDR1 and CDR2 sequences are DFQATT and SNEGSKA (reference sequence). This CDR3 is 14 amino acids long. V lost 4 bases and J 4 bases, leaving 16 bases between the germline ends. In nucleotides, the CDR3 is TGCAGTGCTACCCCCGGGGGAGGGGGCTATGGCTACACCTTC. This sequence encodes CSATPGGGGYGYTF.

This clonotype occurred many times. The CDR3 loop reads CASSLTFQATEAFF. As DNA, the CDR3 is TGTGCCAGCAGCCTTACTTTCCAAGCCACTGAAGCTTTCTTT. The V gene is TRBV7-2, the J gene TRBJ1-1, with D unclear. The CDR3 consists of 14 residues. Trimming stripped 5 bases from V and 4 bases from J, with 14 bases between. Per germline, CDR1 SGHTA and CDR2 FQGNSA.

In this sample, this clonotype turned up many times. V usage is TRBV4-2 and J usage is TRBJ2-2; 12 positions agree with TRBD2. Germline V gene lookup returns CDR1 LGHNA and CDR2 YNFKEQ. There are 17 residues in the CDR3. After removal of 3 bases from V and 6 bases from J, the junction contained 8 bases not matched to a gene. CDR3 sequence: CASSQSGLAGPAGELFF. The CDR3 region has the DNA TGTGCCAGCAGCCAGAGCGGACTAGCGGGGCCAGCCGGGGAGCTGTTTTTT.

In this sample, this clonotype turned up a few times. The CDR3 region is CASSAASGTFIGYTF. CDR3 coding DNA: TGTGCCAGCAGCGCCGCCTCCGGGACATTTATTGGCTACACCTTC. The rearrangement links TRBV9 to TRBJ1-2; D possibly corresponds to TRBD1 (6 bases). Trimming left V 3 bases short and J 7 bases short, with 19 bases between. Germline-derived CDR1 and CDR2 are SGDLS and YYNGEE. There are 15 residues in the CDR3. Supplemented by reference TRBV9 and TRBJ1-2, the full variable domain reads DSGVTQTPKHLITATGQRVTLRCSPRSGDLSVYWYQQSLDQGLQFLIQYYNGEERAKGNILERFSAQQFPDLHSELNLSSLELGDSALYFCASSAASGTFIGYTFGSGTRLTVV.